The entry below gives a single T cell receptor beta chain sequence along with its context. Its antigen specificity is not known. One base away there is no much larger clone; base qualities are not given. In the multiplex PCR, 52 forward TRBV primers and 13 reverse TRBJ primers were used, and assay-based and computational corrections were applied for amplification bias. Within the immunoSEQ assay, multiplex PCR amplified rearranged TRB loci from genomic DNA. TRB amplicons were sequenced on an Illumina HiSeq platform. In the original analysis: Raw sequences were error-filtered and aligned to reference gene sequences by custom algorithms and were subsequently analyzed with the immunoSEQ online tools. Frequencies of productive and nonproductive TRB rearrangements were evaluated among both unique and total sequences. For TRB CDR3 positions 6 and 7, hydrophobicity together with amino acid composition served as the basis for assessing self-reactivity potential. For group comparisons, t tests, Mann-Whitney tests or two-way ANOVA were performed in Prism software. TCRdb re-hosts the immuneACCESS table, in-frame sequences only. Its copies lack some clones; in the studies checked, an unresolved V gene accounts for under half of them, and the cause for the rest is not known. Clone size and V and J calls were adopted from that table, with D and trimming inferred from the DNA. Across this sample there are 21,000 or so clones, with 90% to 95% seen only once. The top ten clonotypes cover around 3.3% of the sample.

The data were obtained in a study of regulatory T cells (dated by TCRdb to between 2017 and 2018). With regard to the full study: The study compared T-cell receptor beta repertoires of sorted regulatory, conventional CD4+ and CD8+ T cells in CD3G-deficient patients with those in healthy controls. Study-wide findings and limitations: Compared with control CD8+ cells, CD8+ T cells derived from patients showed a nonsignificant trend toward reduced Shannon entropy. Restricted unique TRB V-J pairs and skewed V and J gene usage were observed in patient repertoires, most markedly in regulatory T cells.

Evidence of autoimmunity was present in all CD3G-deficient patients, and the autoimmunity was more severe in two of the patients. Patients ranged from 2 to 39 years of age at testing and had reduced naive and increased memory CD4+ and CD8+ T-cell proportions. Roughly 6 individuals with CD3G deficiency were included in the patient group. Patient samples and clinical data were obtained from an international physician network spanning the United States, Europe and Asia. Peripheral blood mononuclear cells were isolated by Ficoll density separation. CD3+ CD8+ CD4- T cells were isolated on a FACSAria cell sorter. The germline V gene gives CDR1 as MRHNA and CDR2 as SNTAGT. CDR3 length: 16 amino acids, cysteine to phenylalanine. Of all the DNA, just the CDR3 is kept, 48 bases in frame from base 1. V is pared back by 3 bases and J by 0 bases, with 14 bases lying between the germline termini.

This sequence was found in a child aged 2-9 years with CD3G deficiency. Rearrangement joined TRBV6-4 to TRBJ1-1, and perhaps TRBD1 as D gene, on 6 matching bases. The specimen was CD8+ T cells sorted from blood. In nucleotides, the sequence is TGTGCCAGCAGTGAATACAGGGTAATAATGAACACTGAAGCTTTCTTT. Its product reads: CASSEYRVIMNTEAFF.